This T cell receptor beta chain stems from a study of T cell responses to AZD1222 COVID-19 vaccine. The repertoire was sequenced with immunoSEQ multiplex PCR; TCRdb's copy has only in-frame clones and lacks some. The data contain roughly 120,000 clones, more than 75% of them seen just once; the ten biggest clones take up 7% to 9%. The V end was cut by 3 bases, the J end by 1 base, with 6 bases between. Germline V gene data show CDR1 as ENHRY and CDR2 as SYGVKD. The CDR3 extends over 13 amino acids. Sequenced here: peripheral blood, sampled on day 0 of AZD1222 vaccination. This TCR was recovered from an adult in good health. J is TRBJ2-5 and V is TRBV10-3; no definite D call. The CDR3 DNA reads TGTGCCATCAGTGATTGGGGCCAAGAGACCCAGTACTTC. Translated, it gives CAISDWGQETQYF.